This record concerns one T cell receptor beta chain sequence. The antigen is unknown. Germline V gene sequence: CDR1 GTSNPN, CDR2 SVGIG (reference sequence). CDR3 length: 17 amino acids. Trimming removed 3 bases from V and 1 base from J; junction bases left unmatched: 11. Method: immunoSEQ multiplex PCR; TCRdb's copy keeps in-frame clones and lacks some. The table shows approximately 1.5 million clones, with about 98% occurring only once. Healthy HIV-negative adults without recent acute infections or vaccinations served as donors. These data come from a study of shared clonotypes between healthy human individuals. Study conclusions and caveats: On the whole, naive subsets had larger estimated richness than memory subsets had.

The specimen sequenced was naive CD4+ T cells sorted from blood. Described subset: CD45RA+ positively selected. This chain uses TRBV30 with TRBJ2-1; 8 positions agree with TRBD2. The clonotype originates from a man between 25 and 39 years old in good health. CDR3 in amino acids: CAWSLTSGRRSYNEQFF. The CDR3 nucleotides are TGTGCCTGGAGCCTAACTAGCGGTAGGCGTTCCTACAATGAGCAGTTCTTC.